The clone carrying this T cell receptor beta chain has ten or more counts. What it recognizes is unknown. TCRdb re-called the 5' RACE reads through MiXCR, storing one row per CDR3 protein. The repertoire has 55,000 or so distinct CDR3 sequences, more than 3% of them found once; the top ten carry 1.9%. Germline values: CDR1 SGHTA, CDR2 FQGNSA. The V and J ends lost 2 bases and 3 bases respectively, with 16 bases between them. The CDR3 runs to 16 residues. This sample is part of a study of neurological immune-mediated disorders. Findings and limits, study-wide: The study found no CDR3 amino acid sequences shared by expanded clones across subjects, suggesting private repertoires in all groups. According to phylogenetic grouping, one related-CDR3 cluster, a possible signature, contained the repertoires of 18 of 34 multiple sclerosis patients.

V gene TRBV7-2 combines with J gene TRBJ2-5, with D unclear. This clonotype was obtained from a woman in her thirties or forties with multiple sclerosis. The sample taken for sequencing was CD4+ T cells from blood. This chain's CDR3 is CASSLIEGDVEETQYF. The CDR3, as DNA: TGTGCCAGCAGCTTAATAGAAGGAGACGTCGAAGAGACCCAGTACTTC. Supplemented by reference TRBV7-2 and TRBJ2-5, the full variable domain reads GAGVSQSPSNKVTEKGKDVELRCDPISGHTALYWYRQSLGQGLEFLIYFQGNSAPDKSGLPSDRFSAERTGGSVSTLTIQRTQQEDSAVYLCASSLIEGDVEETQYFGPGTRLLVL.